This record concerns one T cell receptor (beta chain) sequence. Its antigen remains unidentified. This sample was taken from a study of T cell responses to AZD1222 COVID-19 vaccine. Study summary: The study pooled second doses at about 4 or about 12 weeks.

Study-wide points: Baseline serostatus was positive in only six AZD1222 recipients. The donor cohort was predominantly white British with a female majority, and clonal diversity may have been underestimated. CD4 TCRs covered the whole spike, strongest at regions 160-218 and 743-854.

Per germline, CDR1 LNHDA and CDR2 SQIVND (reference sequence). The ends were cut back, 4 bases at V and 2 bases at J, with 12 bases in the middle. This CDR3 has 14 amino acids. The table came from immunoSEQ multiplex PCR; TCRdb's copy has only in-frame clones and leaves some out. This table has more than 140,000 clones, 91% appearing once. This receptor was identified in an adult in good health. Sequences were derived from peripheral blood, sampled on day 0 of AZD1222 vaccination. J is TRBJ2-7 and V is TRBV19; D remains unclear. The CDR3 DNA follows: TGTGCCAGTAGTACGGACCGTTGGGCCTACGAGCAGTACTTC. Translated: CASSTDRWAYEQYF.